The 16 T cell receptor beta chains in this list originate from one sample, sequenced in a study of technical replicates of blood from a handful of donors. Profiled with immunoSEQ multiplex PCR; TCRdb holds only in-frame clones, not every one. The table includes 90,000 to 100,000 clones, about 95% detected once. Sequences were obtained from T cells isolated from PBMCs. The receptors originated from a human donor in good health.

V is TRBV6-5 and J is TRBJ2-7; perhaps TRBD1 as D (6 bases). This CDR3 has 13 amino acids. V lost 2 bases and J 2 bases, leaving 7 bases between the germline ends. Per germline, CDR1 MNHEY and CDR2 SVGAGI. The CDR3 sequence is CASSYGQTYEQYF. The CDR3 coding sequence is TGTGCCAGCAGTTACGGACAGACCTACGAGCAGTACTTC.

V usage is TRBV4-3 and J usage is TRBJ2-7; 9 nucleotides agree with TRBD2. V shed 3 bases, J shed 1 base, and the junction held 4 bases outside the gene matches. This CDR3 is built from 15 residues. CDR1 and CDR2 (germline): LGHNA, YSLEER. CDR3 sequence (DNA): TGCGCCAGCAGCCACTCGACTAGCGGATCCTACGAGCAGTACTTC. Protein: CASSHSTSGSYEQYF.

The chain joins TRBV7-3 to TRBJ2-3; 11 bases agree with TRBD2. This CDR3 region has 15 residues. Germline V gives CDR1 SGHTA, CDR2 FQGTGA. J lost 3 bases, V lost 2 bases, and 1 base had no gene match. CDR3 region: CASSLLAGGTDTQYF. The CDR3 region has the DNA TGTGCCAGCAGCTTACTAGCGGGAGGTACAGATACGCAGTATTTT.

The gene calls are TRBV4-1 and TRBJ2-1, with 7 bases matching TRBD1. V shed 6 bases, J shed 3 bases, and the junction held 5 bases outside the gene matches. Germline V gene lookup returns CDR1 MGHRA and CDR2 YSYEKL. This CDR3 is built from 14 residues. CDR3 amino acids: CASRNRQGYNEQFF. The DNA for the CDR3 is TGCGCCAGCAGGAACAGACAGGGCTACAATGAGCAGTTCTTC.

This chain joins TRBV10-1 and TRBJ2-1; 10 positions match TRBD2. V shed 4 bases and J 8 bases; nucleotides not matched to a gene: 8. This CDR3 comprises 15 residues. Germline V gives CDR1 WNHNN, CDR2 SYGVQD (reference sequence). The CDR3 nucleotides are TGCGCCAGCAGTGTTTCAGCGGGAGGGTCCCATGAGCAGTTCTTC. It translates to CASSVSAGGSHEQFF.

This clone was detected only once. The rearrangement links TRBV20-1 to TRBJ2-7; possibly TRBD1 for D (5 bases). The V and J ends lost 4 bases and 3 bases respectively, with 7 bases between them. There are 11 residues in the CDR3. In germline, CDR1 is DFQATT, CDR2 SNEGSKA (reference sequence). The CDR3 loop reads CSAIRDYEQYF. DNA of the CDR3: TGCAGTGCTATCAGGGACTACGAGCAGTACTTC.

The table lists this clone with a count of one. The chain combines TRBV4-3 with TRBJ2-1; D not resolved. The CDR3 loop spans 15 amino acids. Trimming took 2 bases from V and 7 from J, leaving 15 bases between them. Germline V gives CDR1 LGHNA, CDR2 YSLEER. CDR3 sequence reads: CASSQRQATFNEQFF. The CDR3 DNA follows: TGCGCCAGCAGCCAAAGGCAGGCGACCTTTAATGAGCAGTTCTTC.

The chain recombines TRBV4-1 with TRBJ2-7, with a tentative D call TRBD2 (6 bases). The V end was cut by 1 base, the J end by 4 bases, with 20 bases between. The CDR3 covers 17 residues. Per germline, CDR1 MGHRA and CDR2 YSYEKL. The CDR3 protein is CASSQVGGGAGLYEQYF. In DNA, the CDR3 is TGCGCCAGCAGCCAAGTCGGAGGAGGGGCGGGACTTTACGAGCAGTACTTC.

The genes are TRBV28 and TRBJ1-5; no firm D call. This CDR3 region has 13 residues. The germline CDR1 and CDR2 sequences are MDHEN and SYDVKM. V was cut by 5 bases and J by 9 bases, with 14 bases left in between. Written as DNA, the CDR3 is TGTGCCAGCAGTACCTCGGAGCCTCGGCCCCAGCATTTT. Its protein product is CASSTSEPRPQHF.

The chain has TRBV5-1 and TRBJ2-5; 7 positions agree with TRBD2. CDR1 and CDR2 (germline): SGHRS, YFSETQ. Germline trimming cut 8 bases from V and 2 bases from J; bases unmatched to any gene: 12. CDR3 length equals 15 residues. CDR3 bases: TGCGCCAGTCTCGAGGGAGGGACCCGACAAGAGACCCAGTACTTC. Translation: CASLEGGTRQETQYF.

This sequence joins TRBV27 and TRBJ2-6; TRBD1 agrees at 7 bases. This CDR3 has 18 amino acids. Trimming cost V 5 bases and J 0 bases; bases outside gene matches: 10. Per the germline V gene, CDR1 is MNHEY and CDR2 is SMNVEV (reference sequence). In DNA, the CDR3 is TGTGCCAGCAGTCGTGACAGGGTTTTGAGCTCTGGGGCCAACGTCCTGACTTTC. It encodes CASSRDRVLSSGANVLTF.

The gene calls are TRBV9 and TRBJ1-1; D uncertain. This CDR3 contains 14 residues. Trimming left V 4 bases short and J 0 bases short, with 10 bases between. The germline V gene has CDR1 SGDLS and CDR2 YYNGEE. CDR3: CASSLTTLNTEAFF. The DNA for the CDR3 is TGTGCCAGCAGCTTGACTACCCTGAACACTGAAGCTTTCTTT.

This clone was found once. The chain recombines TRBV9 with TRBJ2-7; 9 bases are a match to TRBD2. The V gene end was trimmed by 3 bases and the J gene end by 3 bases; junction bases not matched to a gene: 7. CDR3 size: 15 residues. Germline assignment: CDR1 SGDLS and CDR2 YYNGEE. CDR3 nucleotide sequence: TGTGCCAGCAGCGCCAGCGGGAGGATTGGCTACGAGCAGTACTTC. Translated: CASSASGRIGYEQYF.

This rearrangement joins TRBV5-6 to TRBJ2-7; D may be TRBD1 (6 bases). Deletions cut 4 bases from V and 6 bases from J, with 20 bases between. Germline V gene lookup returns CDR1 SGHDT and CDR2 YYEEEE. This CDR3 comprises 15 residues. Here the CDR3 DNA reads TGTGCCAGCAGCCTACTTACCCAGGGGTTCGGCGAGCAGTACTTC. As protein: CASSLLTQGFGEQYF. Combining the CDR3 with reference TRBV5-6 and TRBJ2-7 gives the whole variable domain DAGVTQSPTHLIKTRGQQVTLRCSPKSGHDTVSWYQQALGQGPQFIFQYYEEEERQRGNFPDRFSGHQFPNYSSELNVNALLLGDSALYLCASSLLTQGFGEQYFGPGTRLTVT.

In this sample, this clone turned up a few times. J is TRBJ1-1 and V is TRBV27; tentative D call: TRBD1 (6 bases). The V gene lost 4 bases and the J gene lost 6 bases, with 12 bases spanning the gap. Germline CDR1 reads MNHEY; CDR2 reads SMNVEV (reference sequence). This CDR3 spans 13 amino acids. The CDR3 spells CASSSTGWSEAFF. The CDR3 bases are TGTGCCAGCAGTTCGACAGGCTGGTCTGAAGCTTTCTTT.

CDR3 region: CASSPGTDGGDTQYF. The CDR3 nucleotides are TGTGCCAGCAGTCCCGGGACGGATGGAGGGGATACGCAGTATTTT. This chain links TRBV28 with TRBJ2-3; weak D call: TRBD2 (6 bases). This CDR3 has 15 amino acids. CDR1 and CDR2 (germline): MDHEN, SYDVKM. Trimming took off 5 bases at V and 6 bases at J, with 18 bases between the two ends. The full variable domain, its missing parts supplied by reference TRBV28 and TRBJ2-3, is DVKVTQSSRYLVKRTGEKVFLECVQDMDHENMFWYRQDPGLGLRLIYFSYDVKMKEKGDIPEGYSVSREKKERFSLILESASTNQTSMYLCASSPGTDGGDTQYFGPGTRLTVL.